This T cell receptor beta chain appears in the sequencing data of a study of regulatory T cells in long-lasting Graves disease. The V and J ends lost 1 base and 0 bases respectively, with 7 bases between them. The CDR3 consists of 14 residues. Germline-derived CDR1 and CDR2 are MGHRA and YSYEKL. Time point denoted: persistent/refractory GD, antithyroid drugs over 5 years with positive TRAb. The TCR library was made from RNA that had been extracted from PBMCs in TRIzol. According to the study, TCR beta libraries were built with iRepertoire HTBI primers and CDR3-region Arm-PCR. In the study's own analysis: Identified across the samples were fewer than 70 TRBV segments and more than twelve TRBJ segments. TCRdb re-called the multiplex PCR reads through MiXCR, storing one row per CDR3 protein. The V and J calls, along with clone size, are taken from TCRdb and not from the paper's own processing. The sample lists some 300,000 distinct CDR3 sequences; roughly 21% were seen once.

Findings of the study overall: Persistent cases favored TRBV28, TRBJ1-2 and TRBJ2-5.

Note on this clonotype: Antigen unknown. This is likely a read error, given that the CDR3 carries no conserved phenylalanine or tryptophan at its end.

The sequence came from a female donor with Graves disease. The chain employs TRBV4-1 and TRBJ2-7; D is unresolved. The starting material was peripheral blood mononuclear cells (PBMCs), obtained when the disease was refractory, from a patient treated with antithyroid drugs. This chain's CDR3 is CASSQGDYSYEQYL. The CDR3 nucleotides are TGCGCCAGCAGCCAAGGTGATTACTCCTACGAGCAGTACCTC.